This TCR beta chain was identified during a study of cytomegalovirus exposure and HLA in healthy donors. It was with 60 Vbeta and 13 Jbeta primers that the PCR ran. Sequencing used immunoSEQ multiplex PCR; TCRdb keeps in-frame clones, though not all of them. The data show 90,000 to 150,000 clones, with less than 85% seen just once and 4% to 5% held by the top ten. V lost 4 bases, J lost 4 bases, and 7 bases stayed unmatched. Germline V gene lookup returns CDR1 SGHKS and CDR2 YYEKEE (reference sequence). The CDR3 extends over 16 amino acids. The source of this sequence is a woman aged 35 to 49 in good health and CMV-seronegative. The chain carries TRBV5-5 and TRBJ2-4; TRBD2 matches 11 bases. Sequencing was carried out using PBMCs. The CDR3 DNA reads as TGTGCCAGCAGCACCACGGGACTAGCGGCGAAAAACATTCAGTACTTC. It specifies CASSTTGLAAKNIQYF.